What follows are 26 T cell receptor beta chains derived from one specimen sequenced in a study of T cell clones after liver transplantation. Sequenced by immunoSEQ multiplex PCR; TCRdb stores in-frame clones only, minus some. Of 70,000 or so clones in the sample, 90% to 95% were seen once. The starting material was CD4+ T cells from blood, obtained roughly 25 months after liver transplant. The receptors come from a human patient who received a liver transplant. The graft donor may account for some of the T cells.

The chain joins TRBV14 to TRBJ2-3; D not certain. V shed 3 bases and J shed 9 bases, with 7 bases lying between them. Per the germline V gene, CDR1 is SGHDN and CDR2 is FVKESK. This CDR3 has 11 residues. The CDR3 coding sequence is TGTGCCAGCAGCCACTCGATAACGCAGTATTTT. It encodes CASSHSITQYF.

CDR3 coding DNA: TGTGCCAGCACCACCGGTGATAATGGCTACACCTTC. Protein: CASTTGDNGYTF. V usage is TRBV28 and J usage is TRBJ1-2, with D unclear. Germline V gives CDR1 MDHEN, CDR2 SYDVKM. This CDR3 has 12 amino acids. Trimming removed 7 bases from V and 6 bases from J, with 12 bases in between.

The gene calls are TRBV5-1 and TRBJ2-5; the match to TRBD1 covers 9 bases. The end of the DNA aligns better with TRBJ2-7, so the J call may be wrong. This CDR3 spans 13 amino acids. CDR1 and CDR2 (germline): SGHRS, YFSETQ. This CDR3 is CASSWGTGYEQYF. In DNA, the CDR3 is TGCGCCAGCAGCTGGGGGACAGGGTACGAGCAGTACTTC.

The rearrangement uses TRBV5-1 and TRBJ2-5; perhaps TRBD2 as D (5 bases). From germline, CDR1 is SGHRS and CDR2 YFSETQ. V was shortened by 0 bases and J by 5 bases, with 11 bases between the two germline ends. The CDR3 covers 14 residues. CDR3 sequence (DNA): TGCGCCAGCAGCTTGGAGGGTGGCGGGGAGACCCAGTACTTC. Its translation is CASSLEGGGETQYF. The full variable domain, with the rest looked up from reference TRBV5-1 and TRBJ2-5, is KAGVTQTPRYLIKTRGQQVTLSCSPISGHRSVSWYQQTPGQGLQFLFEYFSETQRNKGNFPGRFSGRQFSNSRSEMNVSTLELGDSALYLCASSLEGGGETQYFGPGTRLLVL.

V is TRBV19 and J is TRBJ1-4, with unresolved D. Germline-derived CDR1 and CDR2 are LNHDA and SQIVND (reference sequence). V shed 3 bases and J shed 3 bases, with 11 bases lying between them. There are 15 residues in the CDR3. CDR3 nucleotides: TGTGCCAGTAGTATTAAGCCGGCAGCTAATGAAAAACTGTTTTTT. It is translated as CASSIKPAANEKLFF.

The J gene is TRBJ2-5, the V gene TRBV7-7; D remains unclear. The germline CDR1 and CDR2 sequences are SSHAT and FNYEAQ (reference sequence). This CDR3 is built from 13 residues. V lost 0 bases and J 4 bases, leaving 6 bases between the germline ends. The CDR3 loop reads CASSLARPETQYF. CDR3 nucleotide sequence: TGTGCCAGCAGCTTAGCTAGACCAGAGACCCAGTACTTC.

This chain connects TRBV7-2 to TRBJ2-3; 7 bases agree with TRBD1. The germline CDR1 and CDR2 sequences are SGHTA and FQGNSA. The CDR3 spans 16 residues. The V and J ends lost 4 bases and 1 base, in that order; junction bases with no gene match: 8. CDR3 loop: CASSSPTGVGTDTQYF. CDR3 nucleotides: TGTGCCAGCAGCTCTCCCACAGGGGTGGGCACAGATACGCAGTATTTT. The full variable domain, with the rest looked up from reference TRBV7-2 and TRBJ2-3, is GAGVSQSPSNKVTEKGKDVELRCDPISGHTALYWYRQSLGQGLEFLIYFQGNSAPDKSGLPSDRFSAERTGGSVSTLTIQRTQQEDSAVYLCASSSPTGVGTDTQYFGPGTRLTVL.

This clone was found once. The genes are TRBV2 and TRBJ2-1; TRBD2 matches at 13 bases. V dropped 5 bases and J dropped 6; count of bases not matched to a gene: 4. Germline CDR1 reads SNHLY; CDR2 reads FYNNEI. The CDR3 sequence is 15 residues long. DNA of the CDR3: TGTGCCAGCAGTTCACTAGCGGGAGGGTCCAATGAGCAGTTCTTC. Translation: CASSSLAGGSNEQFF.

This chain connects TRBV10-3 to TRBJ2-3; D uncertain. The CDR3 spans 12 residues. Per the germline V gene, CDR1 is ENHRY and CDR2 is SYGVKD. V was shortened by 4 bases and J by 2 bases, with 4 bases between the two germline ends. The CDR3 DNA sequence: TGTGCCATCAGTGGATCCACAGATACGCAGTATTTT. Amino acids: CAISGSTDTQYF.

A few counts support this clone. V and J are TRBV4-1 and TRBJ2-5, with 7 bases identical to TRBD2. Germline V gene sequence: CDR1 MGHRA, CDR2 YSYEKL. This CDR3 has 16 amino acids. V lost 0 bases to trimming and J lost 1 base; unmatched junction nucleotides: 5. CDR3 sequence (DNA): TGCGCCAGCAGCCAAGAGGGGAGGGCCCTCCAAGAGACCCAGTACTTC. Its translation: CASSQEGRALQETQYF.

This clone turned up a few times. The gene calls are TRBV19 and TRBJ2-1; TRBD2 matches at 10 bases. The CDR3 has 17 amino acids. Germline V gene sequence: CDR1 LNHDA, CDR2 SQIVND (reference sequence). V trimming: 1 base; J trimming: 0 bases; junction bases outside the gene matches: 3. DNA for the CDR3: TGTGCCAGTAGTATAGCGCGGACTAGCGGCTCCTACAATGAGCAGTTCTTC. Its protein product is CASSIARTSGSYNEQFF.

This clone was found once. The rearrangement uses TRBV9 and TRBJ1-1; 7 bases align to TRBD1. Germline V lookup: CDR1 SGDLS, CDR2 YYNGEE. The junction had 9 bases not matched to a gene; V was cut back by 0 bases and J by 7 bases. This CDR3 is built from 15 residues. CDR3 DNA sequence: TGTGCCAGCAGCGTAGCTGGAGGGGGCGTGAGTGAAGCTTTCTTT. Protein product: CASSVAGGGVSEAFF.

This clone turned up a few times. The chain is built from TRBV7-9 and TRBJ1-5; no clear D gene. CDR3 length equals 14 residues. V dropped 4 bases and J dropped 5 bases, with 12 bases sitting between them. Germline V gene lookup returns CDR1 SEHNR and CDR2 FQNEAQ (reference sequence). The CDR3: CASSYGLEDQPQHF. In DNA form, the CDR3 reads TGTGCCAGCAGCTACGGTCTGGAAGATCAGCCCCAGCATTTT.

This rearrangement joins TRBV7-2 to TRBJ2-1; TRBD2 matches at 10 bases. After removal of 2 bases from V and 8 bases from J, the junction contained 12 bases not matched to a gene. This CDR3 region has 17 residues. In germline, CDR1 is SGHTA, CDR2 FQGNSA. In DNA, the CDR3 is TGTGCCAGCAGCTTACGGTGGGGGACTAGCGTGAACCATGAGCAGTTCTTC. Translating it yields CASSLRWGTSVNHEQFF. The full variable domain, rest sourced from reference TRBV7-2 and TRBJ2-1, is GAGVSQSPSNKVTEKGKDVELRCDPISGHTALYWYRQSLGQGLEFLIYFQGNSAPDKSGLPSDRFSAERTGGSVSTLTIQRTQQEDSAVYLCASSLRWGTSVNHEQFFGPGTRLTVL.

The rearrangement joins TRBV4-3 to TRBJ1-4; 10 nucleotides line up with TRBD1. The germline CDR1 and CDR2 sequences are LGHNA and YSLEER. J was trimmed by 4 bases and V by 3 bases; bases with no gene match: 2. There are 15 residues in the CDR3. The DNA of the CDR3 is TGCGCCAGCAGCCAGGGACAGGGGAATAATGAAAAACTGTTTTTT. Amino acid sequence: CASSQGQGNNEKLFF.

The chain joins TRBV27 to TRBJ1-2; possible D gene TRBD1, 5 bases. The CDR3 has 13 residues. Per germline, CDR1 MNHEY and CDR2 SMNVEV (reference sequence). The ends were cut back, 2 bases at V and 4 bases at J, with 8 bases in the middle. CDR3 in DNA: TGTGCCAGCAGTTTACAGGGCAGCTATGGCTACACCTTC. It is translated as CASSLQGSYGYTF.

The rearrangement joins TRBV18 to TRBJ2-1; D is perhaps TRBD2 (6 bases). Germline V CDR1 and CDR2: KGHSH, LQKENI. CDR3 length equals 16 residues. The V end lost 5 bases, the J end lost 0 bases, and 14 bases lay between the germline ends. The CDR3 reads CASSAPGGSSYNEQFF. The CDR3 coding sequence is TGTGCCAGCTCAGCCCCCGGAGGGAGCTCCTACAATGAGCAGTTCTTC.

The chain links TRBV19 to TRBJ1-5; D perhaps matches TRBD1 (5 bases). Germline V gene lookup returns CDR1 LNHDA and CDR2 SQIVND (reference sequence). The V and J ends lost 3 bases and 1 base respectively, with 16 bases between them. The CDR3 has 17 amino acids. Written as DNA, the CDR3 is TGTGCCAGTAGTATCTTTACCGCAGGGTCGAGCAATCAGCCCCAGCATTTT. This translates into CASSIFTAGSSNQPQHF.

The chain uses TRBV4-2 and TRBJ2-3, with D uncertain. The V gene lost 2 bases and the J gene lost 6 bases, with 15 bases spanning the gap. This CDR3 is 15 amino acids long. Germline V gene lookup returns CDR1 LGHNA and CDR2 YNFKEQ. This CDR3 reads CASSQRIALSDTQYF. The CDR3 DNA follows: TGTGCCAGCAGCCAAAGAATAGCCCTGTCGGATACGCAGTATTTT.

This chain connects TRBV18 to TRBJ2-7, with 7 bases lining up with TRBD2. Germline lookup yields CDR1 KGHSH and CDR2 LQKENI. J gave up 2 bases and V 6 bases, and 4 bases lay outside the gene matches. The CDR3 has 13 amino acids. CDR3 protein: CASSASGTYEQYF. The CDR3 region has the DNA TGTGCCAGCTCGGCAAGCGGGACCTACGAGCAGTACTTC.

CDR3 residues: CSVEELWAGELFF. CDR3 bases: TGCAGCGTTGAGGAACTATGGGCCGGGGAGCTGTTTTTT. The V gene is TRBV29-1, the J gene TRBJ2-2; D call uncertain. V gave up 3 bases and J gave up 6 bases, with 11 bases separating them. CDR3 length: 13 amino acids. The germline gives CDR1 SQVTM, CDR2 ANQGSEA.

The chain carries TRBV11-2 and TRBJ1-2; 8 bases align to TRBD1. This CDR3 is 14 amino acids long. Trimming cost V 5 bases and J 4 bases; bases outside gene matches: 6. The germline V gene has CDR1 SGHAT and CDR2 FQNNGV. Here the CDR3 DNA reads TGTGCCAGCAGCCCGCAGACAGGGGTCTATGGCTACACCTTC. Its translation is CASSPQTGVYGYTF.

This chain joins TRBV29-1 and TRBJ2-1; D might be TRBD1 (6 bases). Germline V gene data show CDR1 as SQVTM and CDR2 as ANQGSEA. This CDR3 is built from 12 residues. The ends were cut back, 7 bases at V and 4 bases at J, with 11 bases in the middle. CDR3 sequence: CSATGIYNEQFF. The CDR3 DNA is TGCAGCGCCACAGGGATTTACAATGAGCAGTTCTTC.

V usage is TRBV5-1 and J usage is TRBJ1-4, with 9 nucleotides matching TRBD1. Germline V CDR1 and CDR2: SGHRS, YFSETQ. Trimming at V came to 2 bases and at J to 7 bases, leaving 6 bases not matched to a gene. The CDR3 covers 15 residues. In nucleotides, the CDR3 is TGCGCCAGCAGCTTTGGGGGGACAGGGTCTGAAAAACTGTTTTTT. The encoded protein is CASSFGGTGSEKLFF.

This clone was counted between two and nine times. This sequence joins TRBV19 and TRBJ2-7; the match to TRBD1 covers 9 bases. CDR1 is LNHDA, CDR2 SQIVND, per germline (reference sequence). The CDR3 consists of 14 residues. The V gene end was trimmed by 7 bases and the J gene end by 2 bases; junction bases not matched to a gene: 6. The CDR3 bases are TGTGCCAGTAAACCGGGACAGGGAACCTACGAGCAGTACTTC. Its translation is CASKPGQGTYEQYF.

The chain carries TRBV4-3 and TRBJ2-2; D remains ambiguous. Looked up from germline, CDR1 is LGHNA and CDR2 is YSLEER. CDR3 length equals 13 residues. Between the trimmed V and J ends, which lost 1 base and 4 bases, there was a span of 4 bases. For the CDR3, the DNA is TGCGCCAGCAGCCAAGTGATCACCGGGGAGCTGTTTTTT. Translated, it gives CASSQVITGELFF.